This entry is about one TCR beta chain. This clone appeared a single time. This receptor's antigen is unknown. It has no much larger one-base neighbor in the sample; base qualities were not kept. After less than 13 days of culture, CD4+ T cells were isolated with the EasySep CD4+ T cell isolation kit. Two doses of either the BNT162b2 or the mRNA-1273 mRNA SARS-CoV-2 vaccine were administered to participants. The absence of prior SARS-CoV-2 infection in healthy vaccine recipients was confirmed by negative nucleocapsid antibodies before and after vaccination. Half of the culture medium was replaced with fresh IL-2-containing medium on days 3 and 7. Each peptide stimulation condition was cultured in triplicate wells unless otherwise noted. Using Ficoll-Paque Plus gradient centrifugation, PBMC were separated from whole blood and then either used fresh or cryopreserved at -140C. Genomic DNA was extracted from cultured CD4+ T cells with the QIAamp micro DNA kit.

The germline V gene supplies CDR1 SGHVS and CDR2 FQNEAQ. The CDR3 runs 18 amino acids, cysteine and phenylalanine included. Only the CDR3 DNA stays, 54 bases, in frame from base 1. The junction shows trimming of 5 bases on V and 0 bases on J, and the gene matches do not reach 13 bases of it. The library came from the immunoSEQ multiplex PCR assay. DNA from the cultured, isolated CD4+ T cells was subjected to TCR beta CDR3 sequencing. The published analysis was carried out like this. Non-productive TCR sequences were removed and reads were trimmed to the CDR3 region, keeping CDR3s of at least 7 amino acids. Antigen-specific clonotypes were identified with the MANAFEST web app by comparing expansion in peptide wells against reference cultures. For clones to be considered positive, expansion at FDR<0.05 versus reference and all other wells, an odds ratio above 5, and a frequency above 0.1% in two replicate wells were required. Cross-reactive clonotypes were defined as significantly expanded in SARS-CoV-2 spike wells and in at least one common cold coronavirus spike condition. CDR3 similarity was assessed by Levenshtein distance with the stringdist R package, and unrooted trees were built with ape in R 3.6.1. The clones in this table, taken by TCRdb from immuneACCESS, are in-frame only. Not every clone is retained; where verified, under half of the shortfall comes from an unresolved V gene, and the cause of the rest is unknown. Clone size and V and J calls were adopted from that table, with D and trimming inferred from the DNA. Present in this sample are fewer than 75,000 clones, less than 80% of which were seen just once. 3.5% to 5.5% of the sample goes to the ten largest clones.

This sample stems from a study of vaccination effects on CD4 cells after COVID-19 (dated by TCRdb to between 2020 and 2023). About the study as a whole: To identify antigen-specific CD4+ T cell clonotypes by their expansion, the ViraFEST assay first stimulated PBMC with viral peptide pools and then applied TCR sequencing. Post-vaccine samples across the study were collected a median of 72 days after the second dose, with a range of 14 to 241. Some 2 million PBMC per well were cultured in IMDM with about 5.4% human AB serum, 10 IU/ml IL-2 and gentamicin, plus 10 ug/ml peptides. SARS-CoV-2 spike-specific CD4+ TCR repertoires from before and after mRNA vaccination were compared in COVID-19 convalescent patients and in infection-naive vaccine recipients. The full study included some 10 COVID-19 convalescent patients and several SARS-CoV-2-naive healthy vaccine recipients. In the study, cultures from other donors were sequenced using the Oncomine TCR Beta short-read assay on an Illumina iSeq 100. General study outcomes and caveats: Marked clonal contraction was observed in both infection-induced and vaccine-induced clones at late post-vaccination timepoints, consistent with waning T cell responses. Only a small number of convalescent patients were included, and no early post-infection timepoints were available, which limited the study. In healthy vaccine recipients, vaccine-induced clones were almost all SARS-CoV-2 mono-reactive, with only 1 of 255 cross-reactive with common cold coronaviruses.

This receptor chain uses TRBV7-8 and TRBJ1-5, and 7 junctional nucleotides match TRBD1. The clonotype was recovered from a human donor who received a COVID-19 vaccine. The sequenced sample was CD4+ T cells from PBMCs cultured without peptide, obtained after COVID-19 vaccination. The CDR3 loop reads CASSPRVKGAFSNQPQHF. The nucleotide sequence reads as follows: TGTGCCAGCAGCCCTCGGGTGAAGGGGGCCTTTAGCAATCAGCCCCAGCATTTT. With all but the CDR3 taken from the reference TRBV7-8 and TRBJ1-5 genes, the full variable domain is: GAGVSQSPRYKVAKRGQDVALRCDPISGHVSLFWYQQALGQGPEFLTYFQNEAQLDKSGLPSDRFFAERPEGSVSTLKIQRTQQEDSAVYLCASSPRVKGAFSNQPQHFGDGTRLSIL.